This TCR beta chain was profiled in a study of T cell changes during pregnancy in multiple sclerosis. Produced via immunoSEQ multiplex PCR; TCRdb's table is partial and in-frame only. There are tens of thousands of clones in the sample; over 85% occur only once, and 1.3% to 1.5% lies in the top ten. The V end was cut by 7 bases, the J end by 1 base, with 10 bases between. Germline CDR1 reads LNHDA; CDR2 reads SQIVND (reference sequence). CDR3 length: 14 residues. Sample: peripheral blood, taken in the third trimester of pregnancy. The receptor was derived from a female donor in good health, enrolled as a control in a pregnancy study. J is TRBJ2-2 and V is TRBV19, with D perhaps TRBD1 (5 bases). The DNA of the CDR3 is TGTGCCAGTACCAATACAGGGAACACCGGGGAGCTGTTTTTT. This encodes CASTNTGNTGELFF.